Below, 10 T cell receptor beta chains from the same sample are listed, as sequenced in a study of blood T cell repertoires in COVID-19. Data came from immunoSEQ multiplex PCR; TCRdb stores just in-frame clones and leaves some out. The sample shows fewer than 30,000 clones, roughly 89% of them seen only once. The source material was peripheral blood. All receptors derive from a human donor in a cohort sampled during active COVID-19.

CDR3 DNA: TGTGCCACCAGTGACTCGACAGGGGCCCTCACAGATACGCAGTATTTT. Amino acid sequence: CATSDSTGALTDTQYF. The gene calls are TRBV24-1 and TRBJ2-3, with 8 positions matching TRBD1. CDR3 length: 16 residues. V was pared by 4 bases and J by 2 bases, with 7 bases of the junction left unmatched. From germline, CDR1 is KGHDR and CDR2 SFDVKD.

The chain carries TRBV7-2 and TRBJ1-5; D gene ambiguous. The germline CDR1 and CDR2 sequences are SGHTA and FQGNSA. This CDR3 spans 13 amino acids. Trimming took off 5 bases at V and 6 bases at J, with 11 bases between the two ends. This CDR3 reads CASSLKGGQPQHF. In DNA form, the CDR3 reads TGTGCCAGCAGCCTCAAAGGAGGTCAGCCCCAGCATTTT.

This clone was seen just once. The CDR3, as DNA: TGTGCCATCAGTGCCTCAGAGGGGACTAGCGGCGAGTTCTTC. Its translation is CAISASEGTSGEFF. The chain joins TRBV10-3 to TRBJ2-1, with TRBD2 matching over 11 bases. The CDR3 has 14 residues. Looked up from germline, CDR1 is ENHRY and CDR2 is SYGVKD. V shed 4 bases and J 14 bases; nucleotides not matched to a gene: 10.

The chain is built from TRBV18 and TRBJ2-2, with D possibly TRBD1 on 5 matching bases. The CDR3 covers 14 residues. The germline V and J ends were trimmed by 3 bases and 7 bases, with 12 bases remaining between them. Germline values: CDR1 KGHSH, CDR2 LQKENI. As DNA, the CDR3 is TGTGCCAGCTCACCTCCTAGACAGAACGGGGAGCTGTTTTTT. It specifies CASSPPRQNGELFF.

This chain uses TRBV29-1 with TRBJ1-3, with 7 bases matching TRBD1. Unmatched junction bases numbered 2, after V lost 3 bases and J lost 3 bases. The CDR3 length is 13 residues. CDR1 SQVTM and CDR2 ANQGSEA come from the germline V gene. CDR3 nucleotide sequence: TGCAGCGTTGATTCAGGGGGTGGAAACACCATATATTTT. Protein product: CSVDSGGGNTIYF.

This clone was found once. The V and J genes are TRBV10-3 and TRBJ2-6; possible D gene TRBD1, 5 bases. Trimming stripped 3 bases from V and 0 bases from J, with 18 bases between. The germline gives CDR1 ENHRY, CDR2 SYGVKD. The CDR3 totals 19 residues. DNA of the CDR3: TGTGCCATCAGTGACGAGACAGCCAATTCCTTCTCTGGGGCCAACGTCCTGACTTTC. Protein sequence: CAISDETANSFSGANVLTF.

The chain couples TRBV3-1 (or the pseudogene TRBV3-2) to TRBJ1-2; TRBD1 might be the D (5 bases). The CDR3 is made up of 15 amino acids. In germline, CDR1 is LGHDT, CDR2 YNNKEL (reference sequence). V gave up 1 base and J gave up 4 bases, with 13 bases separating them. For the CDR3, the DNA is TGTGCCAGCAGCCAAGTACAGGATCCAGGCTATGGCTACACCTTC. This codes for CASSQVQDPGYGYTF.

The chain joins TRBV28 to TRBJ2-3, with 13 bases fitting TRBD2. J lost 2 bases, V lost 6 bases, and 11 bases had no gene match. Germline lookup yields CDR1 MDHEN and CDR2 SYDVKM. The length of the CDR3 is 18 residues. DNA for the CDR3: TGTGCCAGCAGCCCAGGACTAGCGGGAGAATGGGCCACAGATACGCAGTATTTT. Residues: CASSPGLAGEWATDTQYF. Full variable domain (outside the CDR3, taken from reference TRBV28 and TRBJ2-3): DVKVTQSSRYLVKRTGEKVFLECVQDMDHENMFWYRQDPGLGLRLIYFSYDVKMKEKGDIPEGYSVSREKKERFSLILESASTNQTSMYLCASSPGLAGEWATDTQYFGPGTRLTVL.

The chain has TRBV6-2 or TRBV6-3 and TRBJ2-2; TRBD2 aligns across 7 bases. This CDR3 has 16 residues. Germline assignment: CDR1 MNHEY and CDR2 SVGEGT. The J segment lost 1 base and the V segment lost 4 bases, leaving 6 bases of the junction unmatched. In DNA form, the CDR3 reads TGTGCCAGCAGTTTGGGGGGAGGGAGGAACACCGGGGAGCTGTTTTTT. Translated, it gives CASSLGGGRNTGELFF.

This chain uses TRBV3-1 (or the pseudogene TRBV3-2) with TRBJ1-6, with 9 bases matching TRBD1. Germline CDR1 and CDR2: LGHDT and YNNKEL (reference sequence). The CDR3 has 16 amino acids. Unmatched junction bases numbered 5, after V lost 3 bases and J lost 5 bases. The CDR3 DNA sequence: TGTGCCAGCAGCCATTCCGGGACAGGGCATAATTCACCCCTCCACTTT. Its translation is CASSHSGTGHNSPLHF.